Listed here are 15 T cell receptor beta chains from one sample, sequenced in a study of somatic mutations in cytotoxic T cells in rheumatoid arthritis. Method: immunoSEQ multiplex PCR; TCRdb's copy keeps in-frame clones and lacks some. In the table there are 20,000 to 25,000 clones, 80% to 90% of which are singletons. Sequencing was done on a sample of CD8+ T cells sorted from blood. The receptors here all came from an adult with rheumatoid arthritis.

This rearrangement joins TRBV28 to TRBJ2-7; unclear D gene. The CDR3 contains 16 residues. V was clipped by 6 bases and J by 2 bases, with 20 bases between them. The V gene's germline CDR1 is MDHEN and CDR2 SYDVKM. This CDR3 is CASSPLSTTGTYEQYF. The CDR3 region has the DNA TGTGCCAGCAGCCCCCTCTCCACGACTGGCACCTACGAGCAGTACTTC.

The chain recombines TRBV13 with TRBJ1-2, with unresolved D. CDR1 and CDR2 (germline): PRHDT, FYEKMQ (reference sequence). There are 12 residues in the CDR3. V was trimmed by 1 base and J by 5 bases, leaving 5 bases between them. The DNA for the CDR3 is TGTGCCAGCAGCTTAGTACGATATGGCTACACCTTC. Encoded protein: CASSLVRYGYTF.

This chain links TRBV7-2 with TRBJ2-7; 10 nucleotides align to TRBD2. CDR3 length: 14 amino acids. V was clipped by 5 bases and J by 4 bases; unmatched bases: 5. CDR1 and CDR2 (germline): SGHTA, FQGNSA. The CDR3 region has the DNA TGTGCCAGCAGCCCTAGCGGGGGTAGGTACGAGCAGTACTTC. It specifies CASSPSGGRYEQYF.

The CDR3 bases are TGTGCCAGCAGCTTAGGGAACCTCAATGAGCAGTTCTTC. This codes for CASSLGNLNEQFF. The J gene is TRBJ2-1, the V gene TRBV11-2; unclear D gene. Germline V CDR1 and CDR2: SGHAT, FQNNGV. Between the trimmed V and J ends, which lost 1 base and 6 bases, there was a span of 7 bases. The CDR3 has 13 residues.

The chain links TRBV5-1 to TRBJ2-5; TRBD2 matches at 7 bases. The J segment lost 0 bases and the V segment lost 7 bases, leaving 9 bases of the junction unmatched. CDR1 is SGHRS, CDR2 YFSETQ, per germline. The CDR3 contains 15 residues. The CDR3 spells CASQLGAGDQETQYF. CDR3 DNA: TGCGCCAGCCAATTAGGGGCGGGGGACCAAGAGACCCAGTACTTC.

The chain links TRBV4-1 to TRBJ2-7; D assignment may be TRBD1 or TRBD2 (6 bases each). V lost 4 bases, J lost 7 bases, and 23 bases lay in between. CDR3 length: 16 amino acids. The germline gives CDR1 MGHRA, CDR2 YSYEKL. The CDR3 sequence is CASSLNGSPGAGEQYF. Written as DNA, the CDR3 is TGCGCCAGCAGCCTCAATGGATCCCCGGGGGCGGGAGAGCAGTACTTC.

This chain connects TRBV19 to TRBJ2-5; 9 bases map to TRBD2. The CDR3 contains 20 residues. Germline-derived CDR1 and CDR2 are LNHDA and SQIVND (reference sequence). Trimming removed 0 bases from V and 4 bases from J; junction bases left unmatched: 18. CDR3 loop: CASSIEAPQTRAGGLETQYF. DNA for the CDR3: TGTGCCAGTAGTATAGAGGCCCCCCAGACTAGAGCGGGGGGACTAGAGACCCAGTACTTC. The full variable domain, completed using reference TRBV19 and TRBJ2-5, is DGGITQSPKYLFRKEGQNVTLSCEQNLNHDAMYWYRQDPGQGLRLIYYSQIVNDFQKGDIAEGYSVSREKKESFPLTVTSAQKNPTAFYLCASSIEAPQTRAGGLETQYFGPGTRLLVL.

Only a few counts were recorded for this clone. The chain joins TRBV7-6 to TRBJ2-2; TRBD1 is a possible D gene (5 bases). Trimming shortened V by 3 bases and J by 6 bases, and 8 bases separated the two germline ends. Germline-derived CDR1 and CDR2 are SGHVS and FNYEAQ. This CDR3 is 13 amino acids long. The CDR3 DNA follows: TGTGCCAGCAGCTTTGGGGCGGCCGGGGAGCTGTTTTTT. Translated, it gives CASSFGAAGELFF.

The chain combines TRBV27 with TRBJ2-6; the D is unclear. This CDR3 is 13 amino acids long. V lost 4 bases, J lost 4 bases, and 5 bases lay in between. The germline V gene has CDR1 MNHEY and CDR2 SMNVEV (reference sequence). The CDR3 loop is CASSSGGANVLTF. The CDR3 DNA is TGTGCCAGCAGTTCAGGAGGGGCCAACGTCCTGACTTTC.

CDR3 loop: CSVEDPPGTSGGNEQFF. As DNA, the CDR3 is TGCAGCGTTGAAGATCCACCCGGGACTAGCGGGGGTAATGAGCAGTTCTTC. This chain links TRBV29-1 with TRBJ2-1; 14 bases match TRBD2. J was trimmed by 7 bases and V by 0 bases; bases with no gene match: 8. From germline, CDR1 is SQVTM and CDR2 ANQGSEA. This CDR3 contains 17 residues.

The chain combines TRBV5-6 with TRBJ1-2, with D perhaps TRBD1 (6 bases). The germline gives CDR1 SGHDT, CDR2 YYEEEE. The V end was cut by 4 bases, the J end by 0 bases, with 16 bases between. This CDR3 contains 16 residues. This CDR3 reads CASSPGTGASNYGYTF. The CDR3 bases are TGTGCCAGCAGCCCCGGGACGGGGGCCTCTAACTATGGCTACACCTTC.

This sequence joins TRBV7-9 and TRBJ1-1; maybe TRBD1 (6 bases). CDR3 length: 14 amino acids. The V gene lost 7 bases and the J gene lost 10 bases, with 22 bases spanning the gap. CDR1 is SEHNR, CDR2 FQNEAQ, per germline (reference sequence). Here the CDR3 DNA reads TGTGCCAGCACCGCCTTCGACAGGCAGGATGGAGCTTTCTTT. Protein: CASTAFDRQDGAFF.

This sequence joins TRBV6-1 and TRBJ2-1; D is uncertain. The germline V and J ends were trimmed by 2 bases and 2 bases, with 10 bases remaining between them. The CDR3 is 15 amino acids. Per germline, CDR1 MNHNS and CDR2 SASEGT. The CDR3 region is CASSENRQPYNEQFF. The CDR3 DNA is TGTGCCAGCAGTGAAAACCGGCAGCCCTACAATGAGCAGTTCTTC.

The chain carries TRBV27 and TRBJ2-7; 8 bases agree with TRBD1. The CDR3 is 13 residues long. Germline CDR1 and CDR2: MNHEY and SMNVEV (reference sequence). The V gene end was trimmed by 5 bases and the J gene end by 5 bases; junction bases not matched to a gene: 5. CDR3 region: CASSQGAVHEQYF. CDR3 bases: TGTGCCAGCAGTCAGGGGGCGGTCCACGAGCAGTACTTC.

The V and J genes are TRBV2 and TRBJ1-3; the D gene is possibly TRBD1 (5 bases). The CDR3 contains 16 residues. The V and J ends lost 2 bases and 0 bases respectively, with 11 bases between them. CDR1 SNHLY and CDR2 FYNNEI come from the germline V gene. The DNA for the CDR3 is TGTGCCAGCAGTGAACGGGGCGAAGGCTCTGGAAACACCATATATTTT. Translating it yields CASSERGEGSGNTIYF.